This T cell receptor (beta chain) is from a study of chemoradiotherapy in HPV16-positive cancers. Concerning this clone: Antigen unknown.

Between the trimmed V and J ends, which lost 1 base and 6 bases, there was a span of 15 bases. The germline gives CDR1 SGHRS, CDR2 YFSETQ. The CDR3 consists of 15 residues. Whole-study results and caveats: Better recurrence-free survival went with HPV-responsive T-cell expansion in HPV16-positive patients. Candidate HPV-specific clones and E7-related TCR motifs grew in tumor during treatment.

TCRdb keeps only in-frame clones here, not all; method: immunoSEQ multiplex PCR. The sample lists around 2,200 clones, about 80% occurring once. This sequence joins TRBV5-1 and TRBJ2-3; possible D gene TRBD2, 6 bases. The receptor was derived from a human donor with HPV-associated anogenital cancer. The starting material was tumor tissue, obtained from a patient who underwent chemoradiotherapy. The CDR3 protein is CASSLTGGRRDTQYF. The CDR3 DNA is TGCGCCAGCAGCTTGACCGGGGGACGGAGGGATACGCAGTATTTT. Filled out from reference TRBV5-1 and TRBJ2-3, the complete variable domain reads KAGVTQTPRYLIKTRGQQVTLSCSPISGHRSVSWYQQTPGQGLQFLFEYFSETQRNKGNFPGRFSGRQFSNSRSEMNVSTLELGDSALYLCASSLTGGRRDTQYFGPGTRLTVL.